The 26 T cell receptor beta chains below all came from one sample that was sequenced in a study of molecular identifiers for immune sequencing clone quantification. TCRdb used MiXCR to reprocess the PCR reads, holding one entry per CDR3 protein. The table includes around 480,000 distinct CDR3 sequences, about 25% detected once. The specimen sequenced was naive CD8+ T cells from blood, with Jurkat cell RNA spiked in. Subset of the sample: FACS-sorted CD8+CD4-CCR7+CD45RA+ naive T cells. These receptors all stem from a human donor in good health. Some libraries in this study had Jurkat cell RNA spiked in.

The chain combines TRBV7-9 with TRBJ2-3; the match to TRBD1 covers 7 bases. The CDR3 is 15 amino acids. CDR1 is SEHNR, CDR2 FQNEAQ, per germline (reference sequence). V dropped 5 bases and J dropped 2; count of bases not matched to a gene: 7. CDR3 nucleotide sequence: TGTGCCAGCAGCGGACGGGACAGCTTCACAGATACGCAGTATTTT. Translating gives CASSGRDSFTDTQYF. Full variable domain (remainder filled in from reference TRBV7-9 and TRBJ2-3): DTGVSQNPRHKITKRGQNVTFRCDPISEHNRLYWYRQTLGQGPEFLTYFQNEAQLEKSRLLSDRFSAERPKGSFSTLEIQRTEQGDSAMYLCASSGRDSFTDTQYFGPGTRLTVL.

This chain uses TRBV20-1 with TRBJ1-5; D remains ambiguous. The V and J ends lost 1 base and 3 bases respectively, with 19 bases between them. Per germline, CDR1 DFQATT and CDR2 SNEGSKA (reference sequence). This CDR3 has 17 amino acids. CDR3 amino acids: CSARGRRASPSNQPQHF. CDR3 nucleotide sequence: TGCAGTGCTAGAGGAAGGCGCGCATCACCTTCCAATCAGCCCCAGCATTTT.

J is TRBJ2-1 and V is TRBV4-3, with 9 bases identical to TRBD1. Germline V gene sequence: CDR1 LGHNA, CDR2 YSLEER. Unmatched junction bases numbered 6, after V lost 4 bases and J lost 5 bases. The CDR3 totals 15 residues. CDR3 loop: CASSPGQGVHNEQFF. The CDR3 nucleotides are TGCGCCAGCAGCCCGGGACAGGGCGTCCACAATGAGCAGTTCTTC.

CDR3 sequence: CASSFARGASSPLHF. The CDR3 DNA reads as TGTGCCAGCAGTTTTGCCCGGGGCGCGAGTTCACCCCTCCACTTT. The chain couples TRBV27 to TRBJ1-6; D is possibly TRBD1 (5 bases). This CDR3 is built from 15 residues. Trimming took off 3 bases at V and 9 bases at J, with 15 bases between the two ends. Germline V gene lookup returns CDR1 MNHEY and CDR2 SMNVEV (reference sequence).

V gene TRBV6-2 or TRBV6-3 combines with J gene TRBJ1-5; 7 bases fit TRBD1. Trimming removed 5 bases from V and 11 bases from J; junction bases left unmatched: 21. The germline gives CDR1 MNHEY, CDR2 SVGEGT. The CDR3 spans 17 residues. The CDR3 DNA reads TGTGCCAGCAGTCCCCGGGACAGCACCACTCTGATGGGAGCCCAGCATTTT. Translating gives CASSPRDSTTLMGAQHF.

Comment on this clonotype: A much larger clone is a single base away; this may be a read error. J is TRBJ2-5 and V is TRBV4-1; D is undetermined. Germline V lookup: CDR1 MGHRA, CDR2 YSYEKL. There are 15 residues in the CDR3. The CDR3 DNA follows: TGCGCCAGCAGCCAAGTGTCCGGGTTTCGAGAGACCCCGTACTTC. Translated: CASSQVSGFRETPYF.

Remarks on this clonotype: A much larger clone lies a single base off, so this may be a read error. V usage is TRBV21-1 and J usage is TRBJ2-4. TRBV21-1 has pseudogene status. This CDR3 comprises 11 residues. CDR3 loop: CARDRENIEYF. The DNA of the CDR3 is TGTGCCAGAGATCGGGAAAACATTGAGTACTTC.

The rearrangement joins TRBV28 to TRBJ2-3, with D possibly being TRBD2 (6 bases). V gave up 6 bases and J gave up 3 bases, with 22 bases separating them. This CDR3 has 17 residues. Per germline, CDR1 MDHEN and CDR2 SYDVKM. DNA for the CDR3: TGTGCCAGCAGGTACCGGGACTTCCCGGCCCCGACAGATACGCAGTATTTT. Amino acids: CASRYRDFPAPTDTQYF.

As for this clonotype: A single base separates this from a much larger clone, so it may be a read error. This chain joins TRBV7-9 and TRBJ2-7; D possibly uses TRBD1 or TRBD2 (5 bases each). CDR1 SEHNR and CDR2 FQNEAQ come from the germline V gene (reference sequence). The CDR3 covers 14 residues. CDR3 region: CASSTRDLSYELYF. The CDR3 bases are TGTGCCAGCAGCACGAGGGACCTCTCCTACGAGCTGTACTTC.

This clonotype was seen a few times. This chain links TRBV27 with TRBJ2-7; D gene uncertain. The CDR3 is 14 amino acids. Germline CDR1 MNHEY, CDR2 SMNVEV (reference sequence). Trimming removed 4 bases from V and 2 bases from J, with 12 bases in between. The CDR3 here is CASSSPRRPYEQYF. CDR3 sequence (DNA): TGTGCCAGCAGTTCCCCCCGTCGTCCCTACGAGCAGTACTTC.

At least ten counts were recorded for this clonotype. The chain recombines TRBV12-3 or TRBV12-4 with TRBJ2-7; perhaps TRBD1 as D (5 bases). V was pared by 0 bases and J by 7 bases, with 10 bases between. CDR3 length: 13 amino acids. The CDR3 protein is CASSLAPQGEQYF. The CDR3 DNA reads TGTGCCAGCAGTTTAGCGCCTCAGGGAGAGCAGTACTTC.

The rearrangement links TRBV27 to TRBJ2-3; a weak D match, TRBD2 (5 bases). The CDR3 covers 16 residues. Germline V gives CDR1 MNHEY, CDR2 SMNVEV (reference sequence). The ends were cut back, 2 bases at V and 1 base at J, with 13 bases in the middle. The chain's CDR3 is CASSLVRVEGTDTQYF. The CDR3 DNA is TGTGCCAGCAGTTTAGTACGGGTGGAGGGCACAGATACGCAGTATTTT.

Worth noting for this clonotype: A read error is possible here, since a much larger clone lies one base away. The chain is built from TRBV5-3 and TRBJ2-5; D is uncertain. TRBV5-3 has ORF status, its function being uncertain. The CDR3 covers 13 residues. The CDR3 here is CASSFPREETQNF. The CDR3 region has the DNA TGTGCCAGCAGCTTTCCGCGAGAGGAGACCCAGAACTTC.

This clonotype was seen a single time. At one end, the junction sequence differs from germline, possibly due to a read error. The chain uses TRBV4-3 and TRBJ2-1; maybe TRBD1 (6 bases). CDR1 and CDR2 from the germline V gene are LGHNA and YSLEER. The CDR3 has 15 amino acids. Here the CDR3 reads CASSPTGLGDKEQFF. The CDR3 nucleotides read TGCGCCAGCAGCCCGACGGGGTTAGGGGACAAGGAGCAGTTCTTC.

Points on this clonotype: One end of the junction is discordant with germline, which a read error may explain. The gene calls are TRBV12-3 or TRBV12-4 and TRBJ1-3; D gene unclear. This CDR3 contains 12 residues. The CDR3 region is CAGSNSGNTIYF. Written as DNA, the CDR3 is TGTGCCGGCAGTAACTCTGGAAACACCATATATTTT.

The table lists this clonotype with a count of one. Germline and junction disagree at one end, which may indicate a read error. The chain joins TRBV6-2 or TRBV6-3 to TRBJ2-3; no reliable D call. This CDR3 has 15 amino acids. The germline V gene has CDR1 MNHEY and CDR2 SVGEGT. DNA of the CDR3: TGTGCCAGCCGTTACGCCCGGCCGGGCACAGATACGCAGTATTTT. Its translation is CASRYARPGTDTQYF.

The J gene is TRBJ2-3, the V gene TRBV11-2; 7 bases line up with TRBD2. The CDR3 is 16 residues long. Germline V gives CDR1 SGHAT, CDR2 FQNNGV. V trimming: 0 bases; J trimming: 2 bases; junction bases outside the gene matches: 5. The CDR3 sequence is CASSLEWLADTDTQYF. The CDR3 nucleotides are TGTGCCAGCAGCTTAGAGTGGCTAGCGGACACAGATACGCAGTATTTT. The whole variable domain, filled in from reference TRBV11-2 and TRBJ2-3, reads EAGVAQSPRYKIIEKRQSVAFWCNPISGHATLYWYQQILGQGPKLLIQFQNNGVVDDSQLPKDRFSAERLKGVDSTLKIQPAKLEDSAVYLCASSLEWLADTDTQYFGPGTRLTVL.

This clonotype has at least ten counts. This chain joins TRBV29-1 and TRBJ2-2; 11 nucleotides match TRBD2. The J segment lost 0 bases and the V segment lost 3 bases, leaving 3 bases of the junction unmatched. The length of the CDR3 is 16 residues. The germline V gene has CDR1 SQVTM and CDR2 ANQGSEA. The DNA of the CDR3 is TGCAGCGTTGAGTTAGCGGGAGGGCCGAACACCGGGGAGCTGTTTTTT. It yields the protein CSVELAGGPNTGELFF.

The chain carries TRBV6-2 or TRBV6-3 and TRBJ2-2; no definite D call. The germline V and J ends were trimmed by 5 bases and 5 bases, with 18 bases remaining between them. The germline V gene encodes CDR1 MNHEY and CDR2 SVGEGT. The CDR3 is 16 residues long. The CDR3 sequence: CASSRQVRSSTGELFF. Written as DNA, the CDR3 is TGTGCCAGCAGTCGTCAGGTGCGCAGTAGTACCGGGGAGCTGTTTTTT.

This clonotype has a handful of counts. The CDR3 coding sequence is TGTGCCAGCCGCGATTCGCCCCATAATTCACCCCTCCACTTT. Its translation: CASRDSPHNSPLHF. The J gene is TRBJ1-6, the V gene TRBV27; D is undetermined. CDR1 is MNHEY, CDR2 SMNVEV, per germline (reference sequence). Trimming left V 8 bases short and J 5 bases short, with 13 bases between. The CDR3 covers 14 residues.

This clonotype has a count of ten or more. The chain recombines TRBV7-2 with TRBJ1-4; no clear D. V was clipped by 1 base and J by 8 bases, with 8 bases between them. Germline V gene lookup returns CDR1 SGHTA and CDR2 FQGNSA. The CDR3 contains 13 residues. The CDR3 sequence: CASSLVSGEKLFF. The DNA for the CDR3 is TGTGCCAGCAGCTTAGTCTCCGGAGAAAAACTGTTTTTT.

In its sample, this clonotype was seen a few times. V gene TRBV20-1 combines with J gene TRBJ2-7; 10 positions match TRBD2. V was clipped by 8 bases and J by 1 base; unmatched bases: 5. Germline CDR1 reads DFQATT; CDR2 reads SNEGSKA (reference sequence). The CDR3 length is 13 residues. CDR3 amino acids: CSTKLAGSYEQYF. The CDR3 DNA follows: TGCAGTACTAAACTAGCGGGATCCTACGAGCAGTACTTC.

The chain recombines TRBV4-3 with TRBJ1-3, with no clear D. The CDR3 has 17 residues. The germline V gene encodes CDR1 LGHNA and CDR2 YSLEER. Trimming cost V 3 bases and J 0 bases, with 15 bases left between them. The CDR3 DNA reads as TGCGCCAGCAGCCATTCCCGTCTGGTAGACTCTGGAAACACCATATATTTT. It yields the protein CASSHSRLVDSGNTIYF.

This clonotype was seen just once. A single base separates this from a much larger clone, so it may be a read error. CDR3 nucleotides: TGTGCCAGCAGTCCCAGCGATTTTGGGTCAGCCCACGAGCAGTACTTC. This translates into CASSPSDFGSAHEQYF. The rearrangement links TRBV12-3 or TRBV12-4 to TRBJ2-7, with D uncertain. This CDR3 has 16 amino acids. Trimming shortened V by 5 bases and J by 5 bases, and 22 bases separated the two germline ends.

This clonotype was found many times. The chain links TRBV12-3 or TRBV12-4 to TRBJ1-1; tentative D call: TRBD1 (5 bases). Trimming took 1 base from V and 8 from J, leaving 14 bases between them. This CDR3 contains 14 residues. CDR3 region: CASSLDGLDIEAFF. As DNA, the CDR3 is TGTGCCAGCAGTTTAGACGGGTTGGACATAGAAGCTTTCTTT.

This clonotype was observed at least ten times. In DNA form, the CDR3 reads TGTGCCTGGATGTACAGGACCACGACCCCTACGCAGTATTTT. As protein: CAWMYRTTTPTQYF. This sequence joins TRBV30 and TRBJ2-3; weak D call: TRBD1 (5 bases). V lost 4 bases and J lost 8, with 19 bases in between. This CDR3 spans 14 amino acids. Germline CDR1 GTSNPN, CDR2 SVGIG (reference sequence).